The sample holds one count of the clone carrying this T cell receptor (beta chain). Its matching antigen is unknown. This sample was included in a study of CD8+CD57+ T cells in acquired aplastic anemia. Overall study: Sorted CD4+ and CD8+ cells gave an average of around 3.1 ug of DNA.

For CDR3 and TCR beta VDJ profiling, genomic DNA was the template used. TCRdb passed the reads through MiXCR, listing each CDR3 protein once. The sample lists 250,000 to 300,000 distinct CDR3 sequences, around 60% occurring once. Study findings and constraints: A significant difference in CD8+ Simpson's diversity between patients and controls was not found.

The germline gives CDR1 SEHNR, CDR2 FQNEAQ (reference sequence). The ends were cut back, 3 bases at V and 11 bases at J, with 8 bases in the middle. The CDR3 length is 12 residues. The sequenced sample consisted of sorted CD4+, CD8+, or CD8+CD57+ T cells (not recorded which) from PBMCs. The gene calls are TRBV7-9 and TRBJ2-6, with D unresolved. This TCR derives from a human donor with severe aplastic anemia or a healthy control (not recorded which). This chain's CDR3 is CASSLLSDVLTF. The CDR3 region has the DNA TGTGCCAGCAGCTTGCTTTCCGACGTCCTGACTTTC.